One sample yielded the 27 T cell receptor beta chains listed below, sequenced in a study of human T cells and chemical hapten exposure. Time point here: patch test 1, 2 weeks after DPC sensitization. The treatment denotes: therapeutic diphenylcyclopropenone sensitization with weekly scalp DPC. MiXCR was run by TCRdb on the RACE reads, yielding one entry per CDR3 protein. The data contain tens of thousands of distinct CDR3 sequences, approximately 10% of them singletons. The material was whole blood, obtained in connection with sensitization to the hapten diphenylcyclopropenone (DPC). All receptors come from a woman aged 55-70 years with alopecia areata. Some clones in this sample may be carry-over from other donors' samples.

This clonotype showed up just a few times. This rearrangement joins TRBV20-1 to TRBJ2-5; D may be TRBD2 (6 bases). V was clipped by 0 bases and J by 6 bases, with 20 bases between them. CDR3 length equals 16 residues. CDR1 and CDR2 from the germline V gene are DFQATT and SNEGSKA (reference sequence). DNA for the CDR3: TGCAGTGCTAGAGAGAGGGAGGACTATCAATCACAGACCCAGTACTTC. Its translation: CSAREREDYQSQTQYF.

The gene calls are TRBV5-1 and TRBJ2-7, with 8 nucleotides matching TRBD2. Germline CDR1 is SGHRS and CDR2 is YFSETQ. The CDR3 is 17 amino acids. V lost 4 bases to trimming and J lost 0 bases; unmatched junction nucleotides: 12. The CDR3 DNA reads TGCGCCAGCAGCGCCATTGGCGGGGGGCCAAGCTCCTACGAGCAGTACTTC. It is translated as CASSAIGGGPSSYEQYF.

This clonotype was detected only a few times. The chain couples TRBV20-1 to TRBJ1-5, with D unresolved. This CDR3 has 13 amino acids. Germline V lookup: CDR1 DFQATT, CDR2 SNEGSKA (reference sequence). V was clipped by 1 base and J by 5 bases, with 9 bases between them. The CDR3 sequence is CSARGGSYQPQHF. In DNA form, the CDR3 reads TGCAGTGCTAGAGGAGGCTCGTATCAGCCCCAGCATTTT.

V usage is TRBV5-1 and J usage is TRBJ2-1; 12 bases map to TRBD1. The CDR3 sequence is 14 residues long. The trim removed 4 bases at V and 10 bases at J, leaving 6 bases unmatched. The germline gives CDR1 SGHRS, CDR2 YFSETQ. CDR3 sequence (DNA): TGCGCCAGCAGCACGGGACAGGGGGCTTGGGAGCAGTTCTTC. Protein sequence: CASSTGQGAWEQFF.

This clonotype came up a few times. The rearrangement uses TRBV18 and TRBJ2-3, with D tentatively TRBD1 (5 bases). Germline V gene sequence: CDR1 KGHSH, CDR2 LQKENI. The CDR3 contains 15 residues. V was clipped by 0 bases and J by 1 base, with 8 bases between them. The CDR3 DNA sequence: TGTGCCAGCTCACCACCGGCCAGGGGCACAGATACGCAGTATTTT. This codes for CASSPPARGTDTQYF.

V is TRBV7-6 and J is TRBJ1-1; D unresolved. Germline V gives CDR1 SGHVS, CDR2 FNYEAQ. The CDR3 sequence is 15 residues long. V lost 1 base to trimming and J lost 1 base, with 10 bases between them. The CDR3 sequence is CASSLVIAANTEAFF. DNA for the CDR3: TGTGCCAGCAGCTTAGTAATTGCAGCGAACACTGAAGCTTTCTTT.

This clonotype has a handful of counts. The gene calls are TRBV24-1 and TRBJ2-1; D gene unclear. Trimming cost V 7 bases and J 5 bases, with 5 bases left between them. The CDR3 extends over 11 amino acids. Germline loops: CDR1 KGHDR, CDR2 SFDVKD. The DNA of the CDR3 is TGTGCCACCAGCTGGAACAATGAGCAGTTCTTC. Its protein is CATSWNNEQFF.

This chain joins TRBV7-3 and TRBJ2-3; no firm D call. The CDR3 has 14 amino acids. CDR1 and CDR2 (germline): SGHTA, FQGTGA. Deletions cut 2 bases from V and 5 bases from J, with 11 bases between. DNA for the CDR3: TGTGCCAGCAGCTTAGAGACGGGTGGAGATACGCAGTATTTT. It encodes CASSLETGGDTQYF.

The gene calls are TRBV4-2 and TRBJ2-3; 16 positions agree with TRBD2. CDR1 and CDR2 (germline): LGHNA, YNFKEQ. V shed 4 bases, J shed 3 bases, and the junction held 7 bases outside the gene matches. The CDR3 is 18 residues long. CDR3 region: CASSPGLAGGLFTDTQYF. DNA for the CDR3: TGTGCCAGCAGCCCGGGACTAGCGGGGGGGCTGTTTACAGATACGCAGTATTTT.

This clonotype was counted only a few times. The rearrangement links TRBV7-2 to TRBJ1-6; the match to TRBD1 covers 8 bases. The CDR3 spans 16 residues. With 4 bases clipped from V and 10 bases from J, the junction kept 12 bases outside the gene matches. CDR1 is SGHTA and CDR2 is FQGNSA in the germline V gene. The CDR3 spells CASSSTQQGGTSPLHF. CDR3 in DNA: TGTGCCAGCAGCTCTACACAACAGGGGGGAACCTCACCCCTCCACTTT.

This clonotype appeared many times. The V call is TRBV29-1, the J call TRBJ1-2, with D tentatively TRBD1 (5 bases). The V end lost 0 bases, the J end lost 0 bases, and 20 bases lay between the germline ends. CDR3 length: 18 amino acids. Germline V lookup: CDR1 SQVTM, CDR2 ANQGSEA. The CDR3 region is CSVEDLVDTLKANYGYTF. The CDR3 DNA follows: TGCAGCGTTGAAGATCTAGTGGACACTCTAAAAGCTAACTATGGCTACACCTTC.

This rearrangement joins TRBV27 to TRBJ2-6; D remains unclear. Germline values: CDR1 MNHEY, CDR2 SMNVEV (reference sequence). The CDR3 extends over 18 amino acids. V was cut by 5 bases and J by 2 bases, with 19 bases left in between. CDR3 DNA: TGTGCCAGCAGTATACTACAACCGTCTAGAGCTGGGGCCAACGTCCTGACTTTC. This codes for CASSILQPSRAGANVLTF.

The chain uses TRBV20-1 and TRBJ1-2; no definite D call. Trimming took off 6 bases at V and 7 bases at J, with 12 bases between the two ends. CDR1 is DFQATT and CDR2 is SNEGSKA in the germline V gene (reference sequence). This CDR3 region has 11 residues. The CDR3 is CSAVGSGGYTF. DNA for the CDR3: TGCAGTGCCGTAGGCTCTGGTGGCTACACCTTC.

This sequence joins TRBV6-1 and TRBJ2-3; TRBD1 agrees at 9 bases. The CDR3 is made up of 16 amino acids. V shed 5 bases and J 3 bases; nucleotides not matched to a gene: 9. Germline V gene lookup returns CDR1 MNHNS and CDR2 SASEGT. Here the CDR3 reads CASSRTGAPVTDTQYF. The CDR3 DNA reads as TGTGCCAGCAGTAGGACAGGGGCGCCAGTAACAGATACGCAGTATTTT.

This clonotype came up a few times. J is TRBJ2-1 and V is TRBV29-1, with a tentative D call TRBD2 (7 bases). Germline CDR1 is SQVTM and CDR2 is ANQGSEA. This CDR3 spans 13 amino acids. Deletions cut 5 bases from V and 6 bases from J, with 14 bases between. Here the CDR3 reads CSVIRGAGNEQFF. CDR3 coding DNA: TGCAGCGTTATCCGGGGGGCAGGCAATGAGCAGTTCTTC.

DNA for the CDR3: TGTGCCAGCAGCATCTACGGACAGGGAGGTTTGGATGAGCAGTTCTTC. This codes for CASSIYGQGGLDEQFF. J is TRBJ2-1 and V is TRBV9; TRBD1 matches at 8 bases. The CDR3 totals 16 residues. Germline-derived CDR1 and CDR2 are SGDLS and YYNGEE. The trim removed 4 bases at V and 8 bases at J, leaving 14 bases unmatched.

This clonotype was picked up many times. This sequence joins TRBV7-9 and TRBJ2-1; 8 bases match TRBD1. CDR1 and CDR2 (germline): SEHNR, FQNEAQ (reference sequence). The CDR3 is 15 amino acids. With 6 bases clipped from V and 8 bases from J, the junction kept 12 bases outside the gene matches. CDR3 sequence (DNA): TGTGCCAGCAGACGGGTTTATGACAGGGGCGATGAGCAGTTCTTC. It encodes CASRRVYDRGDEQFF.

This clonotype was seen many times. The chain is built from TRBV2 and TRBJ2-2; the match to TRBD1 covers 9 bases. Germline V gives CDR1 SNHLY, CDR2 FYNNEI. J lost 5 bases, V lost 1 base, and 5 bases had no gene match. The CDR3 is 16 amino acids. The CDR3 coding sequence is TGTGCCAGCAGTGAAGACAGGGGGCTGGCAACCGGGGAGCTGTTTTTT. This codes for CASSEDRGLATGELFF.

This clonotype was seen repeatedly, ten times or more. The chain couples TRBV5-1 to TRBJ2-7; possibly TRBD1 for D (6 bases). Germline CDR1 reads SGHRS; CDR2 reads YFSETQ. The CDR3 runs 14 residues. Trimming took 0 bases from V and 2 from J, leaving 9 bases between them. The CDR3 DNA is TGCGCCAGCAGCTTGGCAGGGGCACCCTACGAGCAGTACTTC. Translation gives CASSLAGAPYEQYF.

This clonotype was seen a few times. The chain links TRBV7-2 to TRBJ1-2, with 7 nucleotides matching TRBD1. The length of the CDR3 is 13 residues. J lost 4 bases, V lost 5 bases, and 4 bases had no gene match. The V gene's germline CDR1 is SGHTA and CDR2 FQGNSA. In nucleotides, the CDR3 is TGTGCCAGCAGCGGACAGGACCTCTATGGCTACACCTTC. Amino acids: CASSGQDLYGYTF.

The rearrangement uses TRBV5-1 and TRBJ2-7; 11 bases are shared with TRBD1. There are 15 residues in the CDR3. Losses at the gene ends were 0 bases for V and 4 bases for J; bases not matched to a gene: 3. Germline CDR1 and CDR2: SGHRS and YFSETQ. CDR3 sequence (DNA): TGCGCCAGCAGCTTGGACGGGACAGGGGGTTACGAGCAGTACTTC. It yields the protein CASSLDGTGGYEQYF.

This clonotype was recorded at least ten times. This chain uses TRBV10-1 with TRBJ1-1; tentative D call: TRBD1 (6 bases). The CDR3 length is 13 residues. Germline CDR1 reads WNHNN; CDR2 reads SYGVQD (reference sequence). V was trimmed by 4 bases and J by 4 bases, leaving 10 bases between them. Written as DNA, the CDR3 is TGCGCCAGCAGTGGGGCAGGGGTCACTGAAGCTTTCTTT. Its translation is CASSGAGVTEAFF.

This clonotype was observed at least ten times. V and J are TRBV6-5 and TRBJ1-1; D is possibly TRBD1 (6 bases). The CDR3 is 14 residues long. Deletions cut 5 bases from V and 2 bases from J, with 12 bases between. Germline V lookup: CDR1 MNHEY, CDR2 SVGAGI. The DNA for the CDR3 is TGTGCCAGCAGTACCAGGGGCACTAACACTGAAGCTTTCTTT. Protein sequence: CASSTRGTNTEAFF.

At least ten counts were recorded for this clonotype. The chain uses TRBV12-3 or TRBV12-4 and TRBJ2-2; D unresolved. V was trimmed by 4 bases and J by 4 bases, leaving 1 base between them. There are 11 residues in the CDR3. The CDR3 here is CASSSTGELFF. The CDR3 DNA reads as TGTGCCAGCAGTTCCACCGGGGAGCTGTTTTTT.

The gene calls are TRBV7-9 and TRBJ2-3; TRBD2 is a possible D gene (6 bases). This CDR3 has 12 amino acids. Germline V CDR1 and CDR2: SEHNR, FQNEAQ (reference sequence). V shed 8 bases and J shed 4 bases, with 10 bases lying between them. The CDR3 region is CASGGVPDTQYF. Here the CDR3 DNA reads TGTGCCAGCGGAGGGGTCCCAGATACGCAGTATTTT.

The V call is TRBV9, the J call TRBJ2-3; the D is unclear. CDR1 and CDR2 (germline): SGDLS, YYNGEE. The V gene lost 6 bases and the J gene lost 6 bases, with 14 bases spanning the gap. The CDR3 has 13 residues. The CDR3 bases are TGTGCCAGCAACCGGGCCCCCAGGGATACGCAGTATTTT. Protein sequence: CASNRAPRDTQYF. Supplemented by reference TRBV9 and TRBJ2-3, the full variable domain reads DSGVTQTPKHLITATGQRVTLRCSPRSGDLSVYWYQQSLDQGLQFLIQYYNGEERAKGNILERFSAQQFPDLHSELNLSSLELGDSALYFCASNRAPRDTQYFGPGTRLTVL.

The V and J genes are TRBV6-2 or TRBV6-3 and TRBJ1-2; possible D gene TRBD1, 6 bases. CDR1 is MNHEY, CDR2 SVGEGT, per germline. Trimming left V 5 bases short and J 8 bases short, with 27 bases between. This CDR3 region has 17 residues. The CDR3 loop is CASSSEFGQRRQYGYTF. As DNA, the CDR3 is TGTGCCAGCAGTAGTGAATTCGGACAGCGACGGCAATACGGCTACACCTTC.